This T cell receptor (beta chain) was profiled in a study of blood T cell repertoires in COVID-19. About the study: Some COVID-19 samples were acute and others convalescent; all came from the United States, Italy and Spain. From T cells, B-cell-depleted T cells, or PBMCs came the material, which was cDNA or gDNA.

Per the original data handling: Estimation of nucleated cell counts relied on the amplification of reference gene primers. Assay: immunoSEQ multiplex PCR; the TCRdb copy retains only in-frame clones and omits some. V, J and clone size were drawn from that table, and D and trimming were deduced from the DNA. The sample consists of 250,000 to 350,000 clones, over 75% of them appearing once. J lost 5 bases, V lost 11 bases, and 7 bases had no gene match. Germline CDR1 is MNHGY and CDR2 is SVAAGI. The CDR3 is 12 residues long. This clonotype was sampled from a woman in her sixties or seventies with acute or convalescent COVID-19. Sequenced material: peripheral blood. The chain joins TRBV6-9 to TRBJ1-1, with 8 bases lining up with TRBD1. CDR3 DNA: TGTGCCGCACAGGGGGGTCGGACTGAAGCTTTCTTT. Its protein is CAAQGGRTEAFF.